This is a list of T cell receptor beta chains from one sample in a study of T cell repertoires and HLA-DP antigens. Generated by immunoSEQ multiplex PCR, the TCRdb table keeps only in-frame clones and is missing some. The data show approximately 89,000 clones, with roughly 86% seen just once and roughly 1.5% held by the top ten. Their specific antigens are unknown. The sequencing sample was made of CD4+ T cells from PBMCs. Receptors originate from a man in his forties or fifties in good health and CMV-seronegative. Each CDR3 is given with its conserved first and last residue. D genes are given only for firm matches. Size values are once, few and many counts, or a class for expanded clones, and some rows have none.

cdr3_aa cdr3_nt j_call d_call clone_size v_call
CASSERTGNIKNIQYF TGTGCCAGCAGTGAGAGAACCGGGAATATCAAAAACATTCAGTACTTC TRBJ2-4 - - TRBV2
CASSGGVATNEKLFF TGTGCCAGCAGCGGGGGCGTTGCAACTAATGAAAAACTGTTTTTT TRBJ1-4 - - TRBV7-9
CASSQGQGSYNSPLHF TGTGCCAGCAGCCAAGGACAGGGGTCGTATAATTCACCCCTCCACTTT TRBJ1-6 TRBD1 - TRBV4-2
CASSPPWTGNYNEQFF TGTGCCAGCTCACCACCGTGGACAGGGAACTACAATGAGCAGTTCTTC TRBJ2-1 TRBD1 - TRBV18
CATSSGSYNEQFF TGTGCCACCAGCAGCGGGTCCTACAATGAGCAGTTCTTC TRBJ2-1 - - TRBV15
CASSLGLSGTSGTQYF TGTGCCAGCAGCTTAGGACTTAGCGGGACCTCGGGGACCCAGTACTTC TRBJ2-5 TRBD2 - TRBV7-9
CARSHLAGANYEQYF TGTGCCAGAAGCCACCTAGCGGGAGCTAACTACGAGCAGTACTTC TRBJ2-7 TRBD2 - TRBV5-3
CAWSLGGRAAEQYF TGTGCCTGGAGTCTCGGCGGGAGGGCTGCCGAGCAGTACTTC TRBJ2-7 TRBD2 - TRBV30
CASSFVGVGRSGPYNEQFF TGTGCCAGCAGTTTCGTAGGCGTTGGGCGGAGTGGCCCCTACAATGAGCAGTTCTTC TRBJ2-1 - - TRBV28
CASSLGSLLNTGELFF TGCGCCAGCAGCTTGGGGTCTCTCTTAAACACCGGGGAGCTGTTTTTT TRBJ2-2 - - TRBV5-1
CASSQDSGITIYF TGTGCCAGCAGCCAAGACTCAGGGATTACCATATATTTT TRBJ1-3 - - TRBV4-2
CASGPRDIDQPQHF TGTGCTAGTGGCCCCCGGGACATCGATCAGCCCCAGCATTTT TRBJ1-5 - few TRBV12-5
CASSQQMADSYEQYF TGCGCCAGCAGCCAACAGATGGCGGACTCCTACGAGCAGTACTTC TRBJ2-7 - - TRBV4-3
CASSLVGGREQPQHF TGTGCCAGCAGCTTAGTCGGGGGTAGAGAGCAGCCCCAGCATTTT TRBJ1-5 - - TRBV7-2
CASSSTGSKTQYF TGTGCCAGTAGTTCAACAGGGAGTAAGACCCAGTACTTC TRBJ2-5 - - TRBV19
CASSQDLRDQETQYF TGCGCCAGCAGCCAAGATCTAAGGGACCAAGAGACCCAGTACTTC TRBJ2-5 - - TRBV4-3
CASSSPILAPGRGSYNEQFF TGTGCCAGCAGTTCGCCAATACTAGCTCCCGGGAGAGGAAGCTACAATGAGCAGTTCTTC TRBJ2-1 - - TRBV28
CSVGGLNEKLFF TGCAGCGTTGGGGGACTTAATGAAAAACTGTTTTTT TRBJ1-4 - - TRBV29-1
CASSRQRTSTDTQYF TGTGCCAGCAGCCGACAGAGGACTAGCACAGATACGCAGTATTTT TRBJ2-3 - - TRBV7-2
CASSSPPGPGGNEQFF TGTGCCAGCAGCTCCCCCCCCGGCCCGGGGGGGAATGAGCAGTTCTTC TRBJ2-1 TRBD2 once TRBV7-2
CASSQGGGGTEPSGNTIYF TGCGCCAGCAGCCAAGGAGGGGGTGGGACGGAGCCTTCTGGAAACACCATATATTTT TRBJ1-3 - - TRBV4-1
CASSLPGGRETQYF TGTGCCAGCAGCCTCCCCGGGGGACGGGAGACCCAGTACTTC TRBJ2-5 - once TRBV7-9
CASKGRGPYEQYF TGTGCCAGCAAGGGGCGGGGGCCCTACGAGCAGTACTTC TRBJ2-7 - - TRBV6-1
CASSPTRGTPTNYGYTF TGTGCCAGCTCCCCGACGAGAGGGACCCCCACTAACTATGGCTACACCTTC TRBJ1-2 - - TRBV18
CASSLDRVYEQYF TGTGCCAGCAGCTTGGACAGGGTCTACGAGCAGTACTTC TRBJ2-7 TRBD1 - TRBV7-9
CAWSAGGPTGELFF TGTGCCTGGAGTGCAGGGGGACCCACCGGGGAGCTGTTTTTT TRBJ2-2 TRBD1 - TRBV30
CASSPSPLGNTEAFF TGTGCCAGCAGCCCAAGTCCCTTGGGGAACACTGAAGCTTTCTTT TRBJ1-1 - - TRBV9
CASSIGPGRARKLFF TGTGCCAGTAGTATCGGACCCGGGAGGGCCCGAAAACTGTTTTTT TRBJ1-4 - - TRBV19
CASSEYRRSEKLFF TGTGCCAGCAGTGAATACCGGCGGAGTGAAAAACTGTTTTTT TRBJ1-4 - - TRBV6-1
CASSLSLTSLTEAFF TGTGCCAGCAGTTTATCCCTGACAAGTCTCACTGAAGCTTTCTTT TRBJ1-1 - - TRBV27
CASTPDRVQPQHF TGTGCCAGCACCCCTGACAGGGTCCAGCCCCAGCATTTT TRBJ1-5 TRBD1 - TRBV28
CATSRDGQGNEQFF TGTGCCACCAGCAGAGATGGACAGGGGAATGAGCAGTTCTTC TRBJ2-1 TRBD1 - TRBV15
CASSYPDRVNGYTF TGTGCCAGCAGTTACCCTGACAGGGTCAATGGCTACACCTTC TRBJ1-2 TRBD1 - TRBV6-5
CASSQVAGGPRNEQFF TGTGCCAGTAGTCAAGTAGCGGGAGGGCCCCGCAATGAGCAGTTCTTC TRBJ2-1 TRBD2 - TRBV19
CASSQGPNQPQHF TGTGCCAGCAGCCAGGGACCCAATCAGCCCCAGCATTTT TRBJ1-5 - - TRBV7-2
CASSSGLAGETQYF TGTGCCAGCTCATCAGGACTAGCGGGGGAGACCCAGTACTTC TRBJ2-5 TRBD2 - TRBV18
CASRRQGEIGGYTF TGTGCCAGCAGAAGACAGGGGGAGATCGGCGGCTACACCTTC TRBJ1-2 TRBD1 once TRBV25-1
CASIGLADNEQFF TGTGCCAGCATTGGACTAGCGGACAATGAGCAGTTCTTC TRBJ2-1 TRBD2 - TRBV2
CASSEPGTQETQYF TGTGCCAGCAGTGAGCCGGGGACACAAGAGACCCAGTACTTC TRBJ2-5 - - TRBV25-1
CASSQGAGGTDTQYF TGTGCCAGCAGCCAGGGGGCAGGGGGAACAGATACGCAGTATTTT TRBJ2-3 TRBD1 - TRBV11-2
CASSLGSGGGRKTQYF TGCGCCAGCAGCTTAGGTTCAGGGGGCGGGAGAAAGACCCAGTACTTC TRBJ2-5 - - TRBV5-1
CASSEARQETQYF TGTGCCAGCAGTGAAGCGCGACAAGAGACCCAGTACTTC TRBJ2-5 - - TRBV2
CASSLDTGPAFF TGTGCCAGCAGTTTAGATACAGGGCCGGCTTTCTTT TRBJ1-1 - - TRBV28
CASRRTPTNEKLFF TGCGCCAGCAGGCGGACACCAACTAATGAAAAACTGTTTTTT TRBJ1-4 - - TRBV5-1
CASSVDWLGVLETQYF TGTGCCAGCAGCGTAGATTGGTTGGGGGTCCTGGAGACCCAGTACTTC TRBJ2-5 - - TRBV9
CACPGTGSHEQYF TGTGCCTGCCCCGGGACAGGGTCGCACGAGCAGTACTTC TRBJ2-7 TRBD1 - TRBV30
CASSFRKHGNQPQHF TGTGCCAGCAGTTTCCGGAAGCATGGCAATCAGCCCCAGCATTTT TRBJ1-5 - - TRBV28
CASSDRDRVVVF TGTGCCAGCAGCGACCGGGACAGGGTTGTGGTTTTT TRBJ2-3 TRBD1 - TRBV7-2
CASSSQGAGVPETQYF TGTGCCAGCAGCTCCCAAGGGGCGGGAGTCCCAGAGACCCAGTACTTC TRBJ2-5 TRBD2 - TRBV7-2
CASSSTGTSGGYEELFF TGTGCCAGCAGCAGCACCGGGACTAGCGGGGGGTACGAGGAGCTGTTTTTT TRBJ2-2 TRBD2 - TRBV5-6
CASSIPHGVNQPQHF TGTGCCAGTAGTATTCCACACGGCGTCAATCAGCCCCAGCATTTT TRBJ1-5 - - TRBV19
CASSLGGNGAGELFF TGTGCCAGCAGCTTAGGCGGGAACGGCGCCGGGGAGCTGTTTTTT TRBJ2-2 - - TRBV7-6
CASSLVARLAGGTDTQYF TGTGCCAGCAGCTTAGTGGCCAGACTAGCGGGAGGAACAGATACGCAGTATTTT TRBJ2-3 TRBD2 - TRBV11-1